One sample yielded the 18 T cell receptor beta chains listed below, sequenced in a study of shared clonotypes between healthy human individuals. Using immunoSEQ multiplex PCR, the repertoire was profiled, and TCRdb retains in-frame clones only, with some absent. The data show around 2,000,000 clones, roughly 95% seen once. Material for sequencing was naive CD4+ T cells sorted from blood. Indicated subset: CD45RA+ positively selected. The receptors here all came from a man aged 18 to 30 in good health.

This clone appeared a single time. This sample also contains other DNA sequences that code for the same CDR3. CDR3 region: CASSLRGYGYTF. The CDR3 bases are TGCGCCAGCAGCTTGCGTGGGTATGGCTACACCTTC. The chain recombines TRBV5-1 with TRBJ1-2; no clear D. Germline assignment: CDR1 SGHRS and CDR2 YFSETQ. Deletions cut 1 base from V and 5 bases from J, with 6 bases between. The CDR3 length is 12 residues.

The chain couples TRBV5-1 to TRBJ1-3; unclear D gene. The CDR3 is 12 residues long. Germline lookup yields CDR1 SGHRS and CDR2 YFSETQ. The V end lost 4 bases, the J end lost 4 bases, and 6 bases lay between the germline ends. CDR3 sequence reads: CASSTPGNTIYF. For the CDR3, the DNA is TGCGCCAGCAGCACGCCCGGAAACACCATATATTTT.

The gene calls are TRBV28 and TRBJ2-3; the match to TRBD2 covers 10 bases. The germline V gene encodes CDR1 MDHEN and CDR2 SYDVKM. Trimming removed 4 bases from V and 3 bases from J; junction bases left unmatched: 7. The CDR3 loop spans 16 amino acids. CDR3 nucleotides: TGTGCCAGCAGTTACGTCCTAGCGGGGGAGACAGATACGCAGTATTTT. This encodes CASSYVLAGETDTQYF.

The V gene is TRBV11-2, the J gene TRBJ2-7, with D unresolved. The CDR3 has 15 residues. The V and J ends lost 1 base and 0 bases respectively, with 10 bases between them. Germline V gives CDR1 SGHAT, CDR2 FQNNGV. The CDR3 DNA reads TGTGCCAGCAGCTTAGTCGGCAGCCTCTCCTACGAGCAGTACTTC. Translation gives CASSLVGSLSYEQYF.

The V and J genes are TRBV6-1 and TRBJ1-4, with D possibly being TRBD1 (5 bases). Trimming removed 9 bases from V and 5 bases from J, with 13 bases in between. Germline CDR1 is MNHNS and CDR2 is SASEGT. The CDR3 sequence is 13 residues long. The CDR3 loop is CASWRGLNEKLFF. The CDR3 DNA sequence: TGTGCCAGTTGGCGGGGGTTAAATGAAAAACTGTTTTTT.

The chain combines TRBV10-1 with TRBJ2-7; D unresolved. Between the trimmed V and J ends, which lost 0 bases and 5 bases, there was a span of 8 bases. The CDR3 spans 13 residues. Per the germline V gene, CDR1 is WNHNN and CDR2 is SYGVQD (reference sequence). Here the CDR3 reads CASSESPQDEQYF. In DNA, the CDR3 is TGCGCCAGCAGTGAGTCTCCTCAGGACGAGCAGTACTTC.

The CDR3 bases are TGTGCCAGTAGGAGGGTTTCCACAGATACGCAGTATTTT. Amino acid sequence: CASRRVSTDTQYF. The genes are TRBV19 and TRBJ2-3, with D maybe TRBD2 (5 bases). This CDR3 is 13 amino acids long. The germline V and J ends were trimmed by 6 bases and 2 bases, with 9 bases remaining between them. CDR1 LNHDA and CDR2 SQIVND come from the germline V gene (reference sequence). The full variable domain, rest sourced from reference TRBV19 and TRBJ2-3, is DGGITQSPKYLFRKEGQNVTLSCEQNLNHDAMYWYRQDPGQGLRLIYYSQIVNDFQKGDIAEGYSVSREKKESFPLTVTSAQKNPTAFYLCASRRVSTDTQYFGPGTRLTVL.

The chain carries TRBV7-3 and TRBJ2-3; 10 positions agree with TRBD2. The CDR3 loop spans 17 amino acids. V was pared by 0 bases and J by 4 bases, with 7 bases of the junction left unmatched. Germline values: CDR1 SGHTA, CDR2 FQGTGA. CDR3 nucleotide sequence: TGTGCCAGCAGCTTAACGACTAGCGGGCACCCTGCAGATACGCAGTATTTT. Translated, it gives CASSLTTSGHPADTQYF.

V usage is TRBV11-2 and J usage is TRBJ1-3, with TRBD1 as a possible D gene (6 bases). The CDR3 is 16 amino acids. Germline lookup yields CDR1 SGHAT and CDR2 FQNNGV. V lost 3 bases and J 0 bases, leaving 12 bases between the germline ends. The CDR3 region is CASSLLRGASGNTIYF. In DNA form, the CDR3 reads TGTGCCAGCAGCTTGCTTCGGGGGGCCTCTGGAAACACCATATATTTT. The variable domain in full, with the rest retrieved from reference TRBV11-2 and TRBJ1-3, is EAGVAQSPRYKIIEKRQSVAFWCNPISGHATLYWYQQILGQGPKLLIQFQNNGVVDDSQLPKDRFSAERLKGVDSTLKIQPAKLEDSAVYLCASSLLRGASGNTIYFGEGSWLTVV.

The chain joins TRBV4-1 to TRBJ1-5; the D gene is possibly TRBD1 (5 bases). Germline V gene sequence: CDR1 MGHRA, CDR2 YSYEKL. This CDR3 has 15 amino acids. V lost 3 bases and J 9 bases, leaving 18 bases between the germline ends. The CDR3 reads CASSHLGTPGRPQHF. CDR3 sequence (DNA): TGCGCCAGCAGCCATCTCGGGACTCCTGGTCGGCCCCAGCATTTT.

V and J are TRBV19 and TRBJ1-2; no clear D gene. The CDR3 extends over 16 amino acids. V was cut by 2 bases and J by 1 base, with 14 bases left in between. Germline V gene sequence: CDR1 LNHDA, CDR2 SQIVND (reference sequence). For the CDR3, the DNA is TGTGCCAGTAGTATAAATGTGGACTCAAGTAACTATGGCTACACCTTC. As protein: CASSINVDSSNYGYTF.

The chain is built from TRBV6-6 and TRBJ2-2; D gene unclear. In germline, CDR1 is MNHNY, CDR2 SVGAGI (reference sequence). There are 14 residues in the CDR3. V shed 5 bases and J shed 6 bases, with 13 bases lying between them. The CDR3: CASSPPESAGELFF. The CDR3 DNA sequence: TGTGCCAGCAGTCCTCCTGAAAGCGCCGGGGAGCTGTTTTTT.

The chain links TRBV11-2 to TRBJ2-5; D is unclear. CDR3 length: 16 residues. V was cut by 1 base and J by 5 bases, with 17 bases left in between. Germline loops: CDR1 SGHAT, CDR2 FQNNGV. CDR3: CASSLVGQVLGETQYF. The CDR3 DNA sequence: TGTGCCAGCAGCTTAGTAGGGCAGGTCCTGGGGGAGACCCAGTACTTC.

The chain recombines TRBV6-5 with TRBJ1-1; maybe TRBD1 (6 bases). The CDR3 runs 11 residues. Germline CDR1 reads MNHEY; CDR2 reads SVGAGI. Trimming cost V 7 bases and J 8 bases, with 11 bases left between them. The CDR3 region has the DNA TGTGCCAGCAACTCGGGGGGCGAAGCTTTCTTT. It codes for CASNSGGEAFF.

DNA for the CDR3: TGTGCCAGCAGTTACTCTGGGGGTGGACTGTATTCACCCCTCCACTTT. This translates into CASSYSGGGLYSPLHF. The genes are TRBV6-6 and TRBJ1-6; D perhaps matches TRBD1 (5 bases). Trimming took 0 bases from V and 8 from J, leaving 14 bases between them. The CDR3 loop spans 16 amino acids. Per the germline V gene, CDR1 is MNHNY and CDR2 is SVGAGI (reference sequence).

The CDR3 loop is CASSLNGGNTEAFF. For the CDR3, the DNA is TGTGCCAGCAGCCTAAACGGAGGGAACACTGAAGCTTTCTTT. The gene calls are TRBV11-2 and TRBJ1-1; unclear D gene. Germline V CDR1 and CDR2: SGHAT, FQNNGV. V lost 5 bases and J lost 1, with 11 bases in between. The CDR3 spans 14 residues. Full variable domain (remainder filled in from reference TRBV11-2 and TRBJ1-1): EAGVAQSPRYKIIEKRQSVAFWCNPISGHATLYWYQQILGQGPKLLIQFQNNGVVDDSQLPKDRFSAERLKGVDSTLKIQPAKLEDSAVYLCASSLNGGNTEAFFGQGTRLTVV.

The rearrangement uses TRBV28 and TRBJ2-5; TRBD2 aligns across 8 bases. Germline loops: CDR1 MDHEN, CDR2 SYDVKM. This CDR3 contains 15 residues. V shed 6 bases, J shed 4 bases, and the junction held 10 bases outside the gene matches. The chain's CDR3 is CASRDTGGPGETQYF. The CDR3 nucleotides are TGTGCCAGCAGGGATACGGGGGGGCCGGGAGAGACCCAGTACTTC.

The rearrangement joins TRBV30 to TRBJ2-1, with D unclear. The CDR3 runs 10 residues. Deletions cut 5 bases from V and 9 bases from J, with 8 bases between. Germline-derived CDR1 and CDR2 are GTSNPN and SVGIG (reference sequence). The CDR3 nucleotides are TGTGCCTGGGGTAAGGCTGAGCAGTTCTTC. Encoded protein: CAWGKAEQFF. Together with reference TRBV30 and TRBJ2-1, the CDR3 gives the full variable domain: SQTIHQWPATLVQPVGSPLSLECTVEGTSNPNLYWYRQAAGRGLQLLFYSVGIGQISSEVPQNLSASRPQDRQFILSSKKLLLSDSGFYLCAWGKAEQFFGPGTRLTVL.